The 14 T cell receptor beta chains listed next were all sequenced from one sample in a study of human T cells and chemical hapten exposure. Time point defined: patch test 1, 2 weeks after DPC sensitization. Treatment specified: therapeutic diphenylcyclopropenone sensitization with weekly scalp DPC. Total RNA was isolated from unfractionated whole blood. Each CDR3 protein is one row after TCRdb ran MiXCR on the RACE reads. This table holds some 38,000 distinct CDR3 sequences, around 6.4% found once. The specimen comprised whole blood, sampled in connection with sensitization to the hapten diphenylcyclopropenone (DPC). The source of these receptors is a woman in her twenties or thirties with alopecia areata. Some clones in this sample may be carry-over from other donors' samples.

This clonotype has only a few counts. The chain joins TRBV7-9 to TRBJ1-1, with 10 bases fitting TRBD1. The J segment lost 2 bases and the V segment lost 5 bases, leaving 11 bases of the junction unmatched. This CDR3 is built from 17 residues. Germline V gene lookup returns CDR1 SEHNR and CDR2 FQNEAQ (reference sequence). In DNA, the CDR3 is TGTGCCAGCAGCCGGGGGGACAGGGGTGGGGGAAACACTGAAGCTTTCTTT. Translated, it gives CASSRGDRGGGNTEAFF. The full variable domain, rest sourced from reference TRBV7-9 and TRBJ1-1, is DTGVSQNPRHKITKRGQNVTFRCDPISEHNRLYWYRQTLGQGPEFLTYFQNEAQLEKSRLLSDRFSAERPKGSFSTLEIQRTEQGDSAMYLCASSRGDRGGGNTEAFFGQGTRLTVV.

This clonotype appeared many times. The CDR3 region has the DNA TGTGCCAGTAGTTCATACAATGAGCAGTTCTTC. The encoded protein is CASSSYNEQFF. This rearrangement joins TRBV5-4 to TRBJ2-1; no clear D gene. Germline V lookup: CDR1 SGHNT, CDR2 YYREEE (reference sequence). V was shortened by 8 bases and J by 4 bases, with 7 bases between the two germline ends. The CDR3 has 11 amino acids. Based on the CDR3 plus reference TRBV5-4 and TRBJ2-1, the full variable domain is ETGVTQSPTHLIKTRGQQVTLRCSSQSGHNTVSWYQQALGQGPQFIFQYYREEENGRGNFPPRFSGLQFPNYSSELNVNALELDDSALYLCASSSYNEQFFGPGTRLTVL.

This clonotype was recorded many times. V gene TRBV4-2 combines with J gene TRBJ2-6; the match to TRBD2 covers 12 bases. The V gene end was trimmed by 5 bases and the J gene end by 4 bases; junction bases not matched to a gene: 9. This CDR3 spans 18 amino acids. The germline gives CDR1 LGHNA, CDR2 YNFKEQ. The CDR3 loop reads CASSGRTSGVLGANVLTF. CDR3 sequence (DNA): TGTGCCAGCAGCGGCCGGACTAGCGGGGTCCTGGGGGCCAACGTCCTGACTTTC.

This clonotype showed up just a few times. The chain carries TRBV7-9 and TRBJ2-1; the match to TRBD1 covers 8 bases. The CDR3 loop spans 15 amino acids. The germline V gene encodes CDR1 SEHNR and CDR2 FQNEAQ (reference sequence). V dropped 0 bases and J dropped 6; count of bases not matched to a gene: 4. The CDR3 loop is CASSLAPRGLNEQFF. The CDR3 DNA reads TGTGCCAGCAGCTTAGCGCCCAGGGGGCTCAATGAGCAGTTCTTC. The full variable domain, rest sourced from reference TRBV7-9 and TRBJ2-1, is DTGVSQNPRHKITKRGQNVTFRCDPISEHNRLYWYRQTLGQGPEFLTYFQNEAQLEKSRLLSDRFSAERPKGSFSTLEIQRTEQGDSAMYLCASSLAPRGLNEQFFGPGTRLTVL.

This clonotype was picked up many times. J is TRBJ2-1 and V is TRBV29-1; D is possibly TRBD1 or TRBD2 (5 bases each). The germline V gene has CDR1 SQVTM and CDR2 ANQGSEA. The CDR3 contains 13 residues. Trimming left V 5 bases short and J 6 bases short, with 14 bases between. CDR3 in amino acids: CSVRGRFSNEQFF. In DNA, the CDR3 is TGCAGCGTTCGGGGCCGTTTCTCCAATGAGCAGTTCTTC.

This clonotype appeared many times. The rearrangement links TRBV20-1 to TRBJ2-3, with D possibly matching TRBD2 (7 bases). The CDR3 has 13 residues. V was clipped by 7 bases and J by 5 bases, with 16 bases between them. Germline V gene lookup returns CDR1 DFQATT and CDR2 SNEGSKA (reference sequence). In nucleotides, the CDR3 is TGCAGTGTTCCAGAGGGGGGGCGAGATACGCAGTATTTT. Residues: CSVPEGGRDTQYF.

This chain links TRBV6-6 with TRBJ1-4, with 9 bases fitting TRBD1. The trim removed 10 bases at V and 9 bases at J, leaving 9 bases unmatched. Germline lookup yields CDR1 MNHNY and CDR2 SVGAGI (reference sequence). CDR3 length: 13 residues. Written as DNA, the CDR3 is TGTGCCACCCATACTGACAGGGGGAAAAAACTGTTTTTT. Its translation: CATHTDRGKKLFF.

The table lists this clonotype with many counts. The CDR3 protein is CASSYTFDRGNEKLFF. CDR3 coding DNA: TGTGCCAGCAGTTACACCTTCGACAGGGGAAATGAAAAACTGTTTTTT. The V gene is TRBV6-6, the J gene TRBJ1-4; TRBD1 agrees at 8 bases. Germline V gene lookup returns CDR1 MNHNY and CDR2 SVGAGI (reference sequence). The CDR3 consists of 16 residues. J lost 5 bases, V lost 2 bases, and 7 bases had no gene match.

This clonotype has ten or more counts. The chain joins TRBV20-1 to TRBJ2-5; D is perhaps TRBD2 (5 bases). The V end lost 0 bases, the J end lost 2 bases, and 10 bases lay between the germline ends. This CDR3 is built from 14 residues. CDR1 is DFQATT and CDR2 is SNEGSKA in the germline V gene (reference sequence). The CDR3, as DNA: TGCAGTGCTAGAGATTGGAGGAAACAAGAGACCCAGTACTTC. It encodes CSARDWRKQETQYF.

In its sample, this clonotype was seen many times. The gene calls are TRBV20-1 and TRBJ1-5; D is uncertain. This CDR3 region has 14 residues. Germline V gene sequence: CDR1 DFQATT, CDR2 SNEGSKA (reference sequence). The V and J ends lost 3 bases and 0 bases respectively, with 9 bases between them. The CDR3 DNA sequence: TGCAGTGCTAGGGACGGTTTTAGCAATCAGCCCCAGCATTTT. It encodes CSARDGFSNQPQHF.

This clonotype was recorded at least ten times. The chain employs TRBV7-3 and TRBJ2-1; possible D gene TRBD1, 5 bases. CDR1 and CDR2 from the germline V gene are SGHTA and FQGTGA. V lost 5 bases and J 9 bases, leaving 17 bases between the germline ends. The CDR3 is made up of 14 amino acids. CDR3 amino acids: CASSMQGQRGEQFF. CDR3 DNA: TGTGCCAGCAGCATGCAGGGCCAGCGAGGTGAGCAGTTCTTC.

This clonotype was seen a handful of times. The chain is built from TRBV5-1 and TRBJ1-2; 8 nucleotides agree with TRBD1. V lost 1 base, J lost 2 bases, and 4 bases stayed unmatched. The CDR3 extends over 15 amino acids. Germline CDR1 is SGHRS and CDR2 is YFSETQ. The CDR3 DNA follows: TGCGCCAGCAGCTTGTCGGGACAGGACAACTATGGCTACACCTTC. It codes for CASSLSGQDNYGYTF.

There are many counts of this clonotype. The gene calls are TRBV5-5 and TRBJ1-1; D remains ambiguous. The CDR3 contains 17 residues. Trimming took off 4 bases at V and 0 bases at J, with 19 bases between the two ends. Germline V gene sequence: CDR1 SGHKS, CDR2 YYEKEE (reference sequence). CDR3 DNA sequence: TGTGCCAGCAGCCCGGCGGCAGGTCCTAGGATGAACACTGAAGCTTTCTTT. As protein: CASSPAAGPRMNTEAFF.

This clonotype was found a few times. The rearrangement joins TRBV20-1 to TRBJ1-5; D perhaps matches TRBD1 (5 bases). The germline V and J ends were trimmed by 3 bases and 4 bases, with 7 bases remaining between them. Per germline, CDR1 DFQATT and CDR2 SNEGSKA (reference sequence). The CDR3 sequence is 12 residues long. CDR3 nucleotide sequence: TGCAGTGCTAGGAGGGGAAATCAGCCCCAGCATTTT. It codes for CSARRGNQPQHF.